This T cell receptor beta chain was recovered during a study of response to subunit inactivated influenza vaccine. TCRdb itself ran the RT-PCR reads through MiXCR, one entry per CDR3 protein. The table lists 400,000 to 650,000 distinct CDR3 sequences, 7.2% of them singletons. Many counts were recorded for this clonotype. Its antigen is as yet unknown. Between the trimmed V and J ends, which lost 3 bases and 6 bases, there was a span of 17 bases. CDR1 is LNHDA and CDR2 is SQIVND in the germline V gene (reference sequence). This CDR3 region has 15 residues. Study-wide results and limits: A suggestion made by the authors is that each seasonal influenza vaccination recruits few new T cells.

The clonotype originates from a man aged 50 to 69 who received an inactivated influenza vaccine. The chain combines TRBV19 with TRBJ1-1; D remains unclear. The sample in question was PBMCs from blood, obtained roughly 24 months after vaccination. CDR3 loop: CASSIEAPYGAEAFF. DNA for the CDR3: TGTGCCAGTAGTATCGAGGCTCCCTACGGGGCTGAAGCTTTCTTT.